This T cell receptor (beta chain) is from a study of blood T cell repertoires in COVID-19. The wider study: The United States, Italy and Spain provided the acute and convalescent COVID-19 samples. T cells, B-cell-depleted T cells, or PBMCs provided the cDNA or gDNA that served as material.

In the authors' workflow: Amplification from reference gene primers served as the basis for estimated nucleated cell counts. Sequencing used immunoSEQ multiplex PCR; TCRdb keeps in-frame clones, though not all of them. V, J and clone size are taken as reported in that table, and D and trimming were inferred from the DNA itself. The sample holds 150,000 to 200,000 clones, 90% seen once. V was clipped by 3 bases and J by 8 bases; unmatched bases: 7. The CDR3 spans 15 residues. CDR1 is MNHNS, CDR2 SASEGT, per germline. The sequence was collected from a man aged 60-69 years with active or convalescent COVID-19. The sequenced material came from peripheral blood. V gene TRBV6-1 combines with J gene TRBJ1-1; TRBD1 matches at 12 bases. The CDR3, as DNA: TGTGCCAGCAGTGAGCGGGACAGGGGGCGTTTAGAAGCTTTCTTT. It translates to CASSERDRGRLEAFF.